This T cell receptor (beta chain) was sequenced in a study of response to subunit inactivated influenza vaccine. The CDR3 length is 15 residues. V was clipped by 4 bases and J by 2 bases, with 11 bases between them. Germline-derived CDR1 and CDR2 are MGHRA and YSYEKL. Study conclusions and caveats: T cells newly recruited by each seasonal influenza vaccination are few, the authors suggested.

As regards this clonotype: Its antigen is unknown.

Each CDR3 protein gets one entry after TCRdb re-called the RT-PCR reads with MiXCR. Here the sample spans 400,000 to 650,000 distinct CDR3 sequences, more than 7% being singletons. The source was PBMCs from blood, collected roughly 24 months after vaccination. The V and J genes are TRBV4-1 and TRBJ2-2; no clear D gene. This clonotype originated in a man aged 50 to 69 who received an inactivated influenza vaccine. CDR3 protein: CASSRTDTNTGELFF. For the CDR3, the DNA is TGCGCCAGCAGCCGAACCGACACTAACACCGGGGAGCTGTTTTTT.